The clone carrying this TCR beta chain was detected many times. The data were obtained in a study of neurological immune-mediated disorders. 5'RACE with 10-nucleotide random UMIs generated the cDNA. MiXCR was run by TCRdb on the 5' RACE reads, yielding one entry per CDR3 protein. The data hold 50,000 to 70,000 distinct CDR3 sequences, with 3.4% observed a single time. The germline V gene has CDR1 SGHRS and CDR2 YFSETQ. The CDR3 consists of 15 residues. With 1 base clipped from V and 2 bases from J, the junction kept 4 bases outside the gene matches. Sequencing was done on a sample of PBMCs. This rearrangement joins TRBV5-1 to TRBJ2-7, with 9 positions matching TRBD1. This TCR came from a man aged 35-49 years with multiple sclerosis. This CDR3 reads CASSLRTGVTYEQYF. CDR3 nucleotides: TGCGCCAGCAGCTTGAGGACAGGGGTTACCTACGAGCAGTACTTC.